Detailed here is one T cell receptor (beta chain). A few counts support this clone. Its binding antigen is unknown. No clone much larger than this one lies a single base away; base qualities are absent. Each donor gave one peripheral blood draw, averaging approximately 120 mL, which was collected into heparinised tubes. A BD FACSAria II was used to sort naive, central memory, regulatory and stem cell-like memory CD4+ T cells with a panel that included CD45RO, CCR7, CD25, CD127, CD95 and CD27. All sorted populations exceeded 95% purity. PBMCs were isolated right away by Lymphoprep density gradient centrifugation and were stained directly, without culture. To minimize batch effects, samples were stained and sorted in pairs, one healthy donor with one patient per experiment. In the germline V gene (reference sequence), CDR1 corresponds to SGHNT and CDR2 to YYREEE. The CDR3 spans 15 residues, from the cysteine through the phenylalanine. Left in the record is the CDR3 DNA by itself, 45 bases read in frame from the first base. Trimming takes 4 bases from V and 2 bases from J, and the germline ends sit 14 bases apart.

This sample was included in a study of beta chain features in type 1 diabetes (dated by TCRdb to the late 2010s). About the study as a whole: Mean age, gender distribution, total cell number and subset yield were not different between patients and healthy donors. Regulatory and stem cell-like memory subsets were isolated from only 8 patients and roughly 8 healthy donors, whereas naive and central memory subsets came from all 30 or so donors. In the study, TCRB repertoires of sorted circulating CD4+ T cell subsets from recently diagnosed type 1 diabetes patients were compared with those of matched healthy donors. Across all samples, 90 million to 130 million sorted cells were examined, and cell number per subset correlated strongly with RNA yield.

General study outcomes and caveats: Because cDNA was sequenced instead of genomic DNA, highly expressing activated cells could be over-represented, though the groups showed no difference in activation or CD3 levels. Because the HLA sub-analyses included only small numbers of individuals, any influence of HLA type on TCRB rearrangement was left unresolved. Type 1 diabetes patients showed a moderate but significant shortening of TCRB CDR3 length in all four CD4+ subsets. Naive, central memory and regulatory TCRB repertoires appeared to be more similar among patients than among healthy donors. Shorter templates might be favored by PCR, yet because patient and control samples were amplified and corrected together, any such skew would affect both groups equally. Patients with type 1 diabetes made fewer insertions and deleted more nucleotides at VDJ recombination sites, implying thymic rearrangement abnormalities.

The entire isolated RNA was reverse transcribed using the High Capacity cDNA Reverse Transcription Kit, and thus expressed TCRB transcripts were sequenced. Deep immunoSEQ sequencing was performed on naive, central memory and regulatory T cell samples, with an average of around 3.5 million total reads per sample. Sorted cells were lysed in RLT buffer and RNA was extracted with DNase-treated RNeasy Micro or Mini kits, depending on cell number. To prevent cross-contamination, each cell subset was processed individually, whereas patient and healthy donor samples were processed jointly. TCRB sequences were amplified from cDNA with the immunoSEQ multiplex PCR, producing 87-bp fragments spanning the CDR3 region. Sequencing of the amplicons was performed on the Illumina HiSeq platform. Concerning the study's data processing: Synthetic template baselines were used to correct PCR bias computationally, reads within Hamming distance 2 were collapsed together, and singletons that could not be merged were discarded. By aligning reads against IMGT, V, D and J genes, CDR3 length, and insertions or deletions at six rearrangement sites were assigned. Within each subset, clonotype counts were normalized to sorted cell number, after which true diversity and Gini coefficients were computed with the tcR R package. The overlap coefficient, calculated on TCRB nucleotide sequences, was used to measure repertoire sharing. TCRdb obtained this table from immuneACCESS and retained in-frame rearrangements with V and J assigned. These tables miss some clones; where compared with another copy, unresolved V genes account for less than half of the shortfall, and the remainder is unexplained. V, J and clone size are taken as reported in that table, and D and trimming were inferred from the DNA itself. Counted in this sample were over 150,000 clones; approximately 8.4% of them appeared once. Approximately 0.5% of the sample comes from the top ten.

Recombination joined TRBV5-4 with TRBJ2-3; the D gene is possibly TRBD1, with 5 bases matching. Input material: central memory CD4+ T cells from blood. This sequence was found in a man aged 18-30 years with type 1 diabetes. The CDR3 reads CASSHARQSTDTQYF. The base sequence is TGTGCCAGCAGCCACGCCCGACAGTCCACAGATACGCAGTATTTT.